The TCR beta chain described here comes from a study of shared clonotypes between healthy human individuals. General study points: The sampled material consisted only of blood, and tissue repertoires are likely to differ.

Splitting of each subset's genomic DNA was done evenly across several immunoSEQ plates. Original processing methods: ImmunoSEQ yielded junction-only sequences lacking quality scores, so filtering differed. TCRdb keeps only in-frame clones here, not all; method: immunoSEQ multiplex PCR. V, J and clone size were drawn from that table, and D and trimming were deduced from the DNA. The table shows about 1.1 million clones, with roughly 74% occurring only once. Comments on this clone: No antigen is known for it.

CD45RA-negative memory and CD45RA+ naive subsets were split from the CD4+ cells. The CDR3 consists of 14 residues. Germline CDR1 is SGHTA and CDR2 is FQGNSA. V was trimmed by 5 bases and J by 1 base, leaving 12 bases between them. The sequenced material came from memory CD4+ T cells from PBMCs. Specified subset: CD45RA-negative fraction. This chain uses TRBV7-2 with TRBJ2-7, with D unresolved. The TCR comes from a young man in good health. Some clones in this sample may be carry-over from other donors' samples. In DNA form, the CDR3 reads TGTGCCAGCAGCCCCCGGGCCCGATCCTACGAGCAGTACTTC. It yields the protein CASSPRARSYEQYF.